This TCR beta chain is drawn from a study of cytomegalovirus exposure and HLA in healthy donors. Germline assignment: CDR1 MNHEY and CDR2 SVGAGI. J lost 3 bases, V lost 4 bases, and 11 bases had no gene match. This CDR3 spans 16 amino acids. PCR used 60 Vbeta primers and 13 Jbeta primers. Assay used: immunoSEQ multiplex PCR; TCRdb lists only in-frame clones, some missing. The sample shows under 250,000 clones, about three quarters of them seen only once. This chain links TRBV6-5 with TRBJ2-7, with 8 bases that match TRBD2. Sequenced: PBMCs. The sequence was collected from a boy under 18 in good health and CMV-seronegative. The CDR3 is CASSSGGAGARYEQYF. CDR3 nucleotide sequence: TGTGCCAGCAGTTCCGGGGGGGCAGGGGCGCGCTACGAGCAGTACTTC.